This T cell receptor beta chain was recorded in a study of cytomegalovirus exposure and HLA in healthy donors. This PCR relied on a set of 60 Vbeta primers and 13 Jbeta primers. Profiling relied on immunoSEQ multiplex PCR, and the TCRdb table lists in-frame clones only, not all of them. Counted here are some 200,000 clones, 75% to 90% occurring once; the ten biggest clones make up roughly 6.3%. V lost 3 bases, J lost 0 bases, and 10 bases lay in between. Germline-derived CDR1 and CDR2 are LNHDA and SQIVND (reference sequence). This CDR3 has 15 amino acids. The study's findings and limits: Previously analyzed data showed that most TCR beta V segments were productive at a frequency of about 87% or about 30%.

This clone was seen more than once but under ten times. Antigen specificity is unknown. Healthy bone marrow donors supplied every sample. Each donor was nominally healthy when sampled (though unrecorded immune exposures were likely). This sequence was found in a man in his forties in good health and CMV-seropositive. Sequenced sample: PBMCs. The chain joins TRBV19 to TRBJ2-3; D perhaps matches TRBD2 (6 bases). The CDR3 DNA is TGTGCCAGTAGTATTTCGGGGACTAGCACAGATACGCAGTATTTT. It encodes CASSISGTSTDTQYF.